Below, 18 T cell receptor beta chains from the same sample are listed, as sequenced in a study of T cell repertoires in cytomegalovirus infection. These receptors have no identified antigens. TCRdb processed the reads anew with MiXCR; each CDR3 protein has one entry. The data contain about half a million distinct CDR3 sequences, 33% of them singletons. Sample: cultured PBMCs, taken from culture after CMV antigen stimulation. These receptors all stem from a human donor in good health (CMV status not recorded). Some clones in this sample may be carry-over from other donors' samples.

The gene calls are TRBV20-1 and TRBJ2-3; no clear D gene. The CDR3 extends over 14 amino acids. Trimming shortened V by 6 bases and J by 2 bases, and 15 bases separated the two germline ends. In germline, CDR1 is DFQATT, CDR2 SNEGSKA (reference sequence). CDR3 nucleotides: TGCAGTGCCCTAAAAGCCGGGTACACAGATACGCAGTATTTT. It encodes CSALKAGYTDTQYF.

The chain combines TRBV12-3 or TRBV12-4 with TRBJ2-1; 9 nucleotides match TRBD2. V lost 5 bases to trimming and J lost 12 bases; unmatched junction nucleotides: 2. CDR3 size: 11 residues. CDR3 sequence reads: CASSPTSGQFF. In DNA form, the CDR3 reads TGTGCCAGCAGTCCGACTAGCGGGCAGTTCTTC.

The chain carries TRBV7-2 and TRBJ1-1; D might be TRBD1 (5 bases). CDR1 SGHTA and CDR2 FQGNSA come from the germline V gene. Trimming shortened V by 2 bases and J by 5 bases, and 15 bases separated the two germline ends. The CDR3 runs 15 residues. The CDR3 coding sequence is TGTGCCAGCAGCTTAAGGCGGGCAGGGATGACTGAAGCTTTCTTT. Translation: CASSLRRAGMTEAFF. Combining the CDR3 with reference TRBV7-2 and TRBJ1-1 gives the whole variable domain GAGVSQSPSNKVTEKGKDVELRCDPISGHTALYWYRQSLGQGLEFLIYFQGNSAPDKSGLPSDRFSAERTGGSVSTLTIQRTQQEDSAVYLCASSLRRAGMTEAFFGQGTRLTVV.

The V call is TRBV7-2, the J call TRBJ2-1; the D call may be TRBD1 or TRBD2 (8 bases each). V shed 3 bases and J shed 8 bases, with 20 bases lying between them. The CDR3 contains 16 residues. Germline V gene sequence: CDR1 SGHTA, CDR2 FQGNSA. Here the CDR3 DNA reads TGTGCCAGCAGCTTCGGACAGGGCGGGAGGTTGGATGAGCAGTTCTTC. Translating it yields CASSFGQGGRLDEQFF.

A few counts support this clonotype. V gene TRBV10-3 combines with J gene TRBJ2-7, with D possibly being TRBD1 (5 bases). CDR1 and CDR2 from the germline V gene are ENHRY and SYGVKD. Between the trimmed V and J ends, which lost 0 bases and 4 bases, there was a span of 7 bases. This CDR3 spans 13 amino acids. CDR3 nucleotide sequence: TGTGCCATCAGTGAGTCGGCAGGGTACGAGCAGTACGTC. Translating it yields CAISESAGYEQYV.

In DNA form, the CDR3 reads TGCAGTTCCAAAAAAACTAGGACTAGCGGGAACAATGAGCAGTTCTTC. Its translation is CSSKKTRTSGNNEQFF. The rearrangement uses TRBV20-1 and TRBJ2-1; TRBD2 aligns across 12 bases. Trimming cost V 8 bases and J 5 bases; bases outside gene matches: 13. The CDR3 length is 16 residues. The V gene's germline CDR1 is DFQATT and CDR2 SNEGSKA (reference sequence).

The chain's CDR3 is CASSLTPNGRNEKLFF. For the CDR3, the DNA is TGCGCCAGCAGCCTAACCCCGAACGGGCGGAATGAAAAACTGTTTTTT. The chain links TRBV4-3 to TRBJ1-4, with no clear D. This CDR3 has 16 residues. Looked up from germline, CDR1 is LGHNA and CDR2 is YSLEER. Trimming pared 4 bases from V and 5 bases from J, leaving 17 bases between.

The chain couples TRBV11-1 to TRBJ2-7; TRBD1 or TRBD2 may be the D gene (5 bases each). The CDR3 consists of 14 residues. Germline V gene data show CDR1 as SGHAT and CDR2 as FQDESV (reference sequence). Deletions cut 3 bases from V and 12 bases from J, with 21 bases between. CDR3 sequence (DNA): TGTGCCAGCAGCTTGCCAATCCGGGACCCCCCCGGGTACTTC. Amino acid sequence: CASSLPIRDPPGYF.

The chain is built from TRBV6-2 or TRBV6-3 and TRBJ2-3; 10 bases are shared with TRBD2. The ends lost 2 bases at V and 3 bases at J; junction bases unmatched: 5. Germline V gives CDR1 MNHEY, CDR2 SVGEGT. The CDR3 length is 16 residues. For the CDR3, the DNA is TGTGCCAGCAGTTACGGGCTAGCGGGAGAGACAGATACGCAGTATTTT. This codes for CASSYGLAGETDTQYF.

The chain combines TRBV27 with TRBJ1-2; tentative D call: TRBD1 (5 bases). The CDR3 extends over 16 amino acids. V was shortened by 0 bases and J by 0 bases, with 11 bases between the two germline ends. CDR1 MNHEY and CDR2 SMNVEV come from the germline V gene (reference sequence). CDR3 residues: CASSLSGGVTNYGYTF. CDR3 DNA sequence: TGTGCCAGCAGTTTATCGGGGGGGGTAACTAACTATGGCTACACCTTC.

The J gene is TRBJ2-2, the V gene TRBV27; TRBD1 or TRBD2 may be the D gene (5 bases each). CDR1 is MNHEY, CDR2 SMNVEV, per germline (reference sequence). The V and J ends lost 2 bases and 0 bases respectively, with 7 bases between them. This CDR3 has 15 amino acids. The CDR3 DNA reads as TGTGCCAGCAGTTTACGGGGCGCGAACACCGGGGAGCTGTTTTTT. Translated: CASSLRGANTGELFF.

V and J are TRBV15 and TRBJ2-1; 14 nucleotides match TRBD2. Germline V CDR1 and CDR2: LNHNV, YYDKDF (reference sequence). Germline trimming cut 0 bases from V and 8 bases from J; bases unmatched to any gene: 9. The CDR3 has 18 residues. CDR3 DNA: TGTGCCACCAGCAGAGATCAGCGACTAGCGGGAGGGACCCATGAGCAGTTCTTC. Translating it yields CATSRDQRLAGGTHEQFF.

The chain employs TRBV20-1 and TRBJ2-3; D is undetermined. Germline V gives CDR1 DFQATT, CDR2 SNEGSKA (reference sequence). The V gene lost 6 bases and the J gene lost 1 base, with 14 bases spanning the gap. The CDR3 contains 14 residues. DNA for the CDR3: TGCAGTGCAATCGCCGGCCTTGGCACAGATACGCAGTATTTT. This encodes CSAIAGLGTDTQYF.

This chain uses TRBV7-6 with TRBJ2-2, with a tentative D call TRBD2 (6 bases). In germline, CDR1 is SGHVS, CDR2 FNYEAQ. V was trimmed by 7 bases and J by 1 base, leaving 13 bases between them. The CDR3 runs to 15 residues. The CDR3 region has the DNA TGTGCCAGCAAGCCCCGCGGGGTGAACACCGGGGAGCTGTTTTTT. This gives the protein CASKPRGVNTGELFF.

This rearrangement joins TRBV6-6 to TRBJ2-7, with TRBD1 matching over 9 bases. The CDR3 spans 16 residues. Trimming cost V 2 bases and J 2 bases; bases outside gene matches: 7. Per the germline V gene, CDR1 is MNHNY and CDR2 is SVGAGI (reference sequence). The CDR3 DNA follows: TGTGCCAGCAGTTACCCTAAGGGACAGGGAACCTACGAGCAGTACTTC. Residues: CASSYPKGQGTYEQYF.

This clonotype was seen repeatedly, ten times or more. The V and J genes are TRBV27 and TRBJ2-7; D perhaps matches TRBD1 (6 bases). The CDR3 consists of 14 residues. V lost 4 bases, J lost 2 bases, and 12 bases lay in between. Germline V lookup: CDR1 MNHEY, CDR2 SMNVEV (reference sequence). The CDR3 DNA sequence: TGTGCCAGCAGTTCATCGACAGGACCCTACGAGCAGTACTTC. This translates into CASSSSTGPYEQYF.

The CDR3, as DNA: TGTGCCAGCACCAAGGGGCAGGGCGCGAACACCGGGGAGCTGTTTTTT. It is translated as CASTKGQGANTGELFF. V is TRBV7-8 and J is TRBJ2-2, with D possibly matching TRBD1 (5 bases). The CDR3 covers 16 residues. CDR1 is SGHVS, CDR2 FQNEAQ, per germline. V shed 7 bases and J shed 0 bases, with 15 bases lying between them.

V is TRBV6-2 or TRBV6-3 and J is TRBJ2-2; 7 bases are shared with TRBD1. Trimming cost V 6 bases and J 6 bases; bases outside gene matches: 7. The CDR3 has 14 residues. Germline-derived CDR1 and CDR2 are MNHEY and SVGEGT. CDR3 nucleotide sequence: TGTGCCAGCAGCCGTGACAGGGAGTCCGGGGAGCTGTTTTTT. As protein: CASSRDRESGELFF.